Listed here is a single T cell receptor beta chain. Its antigen is as yet unknown. This sample was included in a study of cytomegalovirus exposure and HLA in healthy donors. Study-wide results and limits: Relative to equally common others, HLA-associated TCR beta chains showed greater clonal expansion in a later analysis. Roughly uniform depth of sequencing across donors was assumed in presence/absence analyses.

A multiplex PCR was run with 60 Vbeta primers and 13 Jbeta primers. Profiled with immunoSEQ multiplex PCR; TCRdb holds only in-frame clones, not every one. Here the sample spans 110,000 or so clones, 81% being singletons. The TCR was taken from a woman aged 25 to 45 in good health and CMV-seronegative. Sequencing was performed on PBMCs.

The CDR3 region is CASSSEGRGLSEQFF. In DNA form, the CDR3 reads TGTGCCAGCAGCTCCGAGGGCAGGGGGTTAAGTGAGCAGTTCTTC. J is TRBJ2-1 and V is TRBV6-6; 7 bases fit TRBD1. The CDR3 runs to 15 residues. The trim removed 6 bases at V and 9 bases at J, leaving 14 bases unmatched. Germline assignment: CDR1 MNHNY and CDR2 SVGAGI (reference sequence).